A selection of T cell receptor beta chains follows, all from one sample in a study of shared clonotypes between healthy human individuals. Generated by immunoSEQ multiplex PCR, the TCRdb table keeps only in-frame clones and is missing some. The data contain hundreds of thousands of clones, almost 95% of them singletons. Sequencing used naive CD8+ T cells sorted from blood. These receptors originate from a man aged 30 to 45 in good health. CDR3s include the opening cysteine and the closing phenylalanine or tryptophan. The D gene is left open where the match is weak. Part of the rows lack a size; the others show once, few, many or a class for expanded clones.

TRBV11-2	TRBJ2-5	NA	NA	CASSWGRDGQETQYF	TGTGCCAGCAGCTGGGGCCGGGACGGGCAAGAGACCCAGTACTTC
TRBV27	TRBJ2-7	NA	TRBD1	CASSGQGSEQYF	TGTGCCAGCAGCGGACAGGGTTCCGAGCAGTACTTC
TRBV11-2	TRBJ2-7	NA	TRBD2	CASNAVPPGGYEQYF	TGTGCCAGCAACGCAGTCCCTCCGGGGGGTTACGAGCAGTACTTC
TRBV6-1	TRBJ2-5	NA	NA	CASSQGDGETQYF	TGTGCCAGCAGCCAGGGAGACGGGGAGACCCAGTACTTC
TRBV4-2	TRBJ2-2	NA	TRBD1	CASSQDREAGELFF	TGTGCCAGCAGCCAGGACAGGGAGGCCGGGGAGCTGTTTTTT
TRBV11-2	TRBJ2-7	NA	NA	CASSLDPAGEQYF	TGTGCCAGCAGCTTGGACCCAGCGGGTGAGCAGTACTTC
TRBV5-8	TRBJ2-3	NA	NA	CASSFFPGTDTQYF	TGTGCCAGCAGCTTCTTCCCCGGGACGGATACGCAGTATTTT
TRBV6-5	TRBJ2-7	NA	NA	CASSYDRNYEQYF	TGTGCCAGCAGTTACGACAGAAACTACGAGCAGTACTTC
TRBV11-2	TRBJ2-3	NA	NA	CASSLTQASEKYF	TGTGCCAGCAGCCTTACCCAGGCTTCAGAAAAGTATTTT
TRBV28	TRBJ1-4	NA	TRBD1	CASSSRDRVREKLFF	TGTGCCAGCAGTAGCCGGGACAGGGTCAGGGAAAAACTGTTTTTT
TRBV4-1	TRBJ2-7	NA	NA	CASSQMARSYEQYF	TGCGCCAGCAGCCAAATGGCGCGGTCCTACGAGCAGTACTTC
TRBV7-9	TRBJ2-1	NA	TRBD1	CASITGTGGNEQFF	TGTGCCAGCATCACCGGGACAGGGGGCAATGAGCAGTTCTTC
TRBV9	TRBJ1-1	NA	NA	CASSPKIGGAGTEAFF	TGTGCCAGCAGCCCGAAAATTGGGGGGGCGGGCACTGAAGCTTTCTTT
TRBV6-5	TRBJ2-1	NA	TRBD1	CASSYGTGGPDEQFF	TGTGCCAGCAGTTACGGGACAGGGGGTCCCGATGAGCAGTTCTTC
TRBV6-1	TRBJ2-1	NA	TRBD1	CASSETLRTGNEQFF	TGTGCCAGCAGTGAAACCCTGAGGACAGGGAATGAGCAGTTCTTC
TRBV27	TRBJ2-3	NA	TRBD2	CASRPGRGTQYF	TGTGCCAGCAGGCCAGGGAGGGGTACGCAGTATTTT
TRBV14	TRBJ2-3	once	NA	CASSPGAADTQYF	TGTGCCAGCAGCCCGGGGGCCGCAGATACGCAGTATTTT
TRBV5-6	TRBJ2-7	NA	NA	CASSLPGVSYEQYF	TGTGCCAGCAGCTTGCCGGGAGTCTCCTACGAGCAGTACTTC
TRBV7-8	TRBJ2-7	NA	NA	CASSLERAPSYEQYF	TGTGCCAGCAGCTTAGAGCGGGCCCCCTCCTACGAGCAGTACTTC
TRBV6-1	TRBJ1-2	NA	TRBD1	CASSDADRVEGDYGYTF	TGTGCCAGCAGTGACGCGGACAGGGTTGAAGGGGACTATGGCTACACCTTC
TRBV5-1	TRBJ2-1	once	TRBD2	CASQQPGTSGRSSYNEQFF	TGCGCCAGCCAACAACCCGGGACTAGCGGGAGGAGTTCCTACAATGAGCAGTTCTTC